The source of this TCR beta chain is a study of cytomegalovirus exposure and HLA in healthy donors. Overall study: The 120 validation repertoires used the same platform as the 550 to 800 first-cohort repertoires (as reported by a later analysis). Study-wide points: It was approximately 170 TCR beta chains that were listed as cytomegalovirus-associated. Three of the chains that were CMV-associated were confirmed in vitro to be specific for CMV antigens. Most sequenced TCRs were rare (though some public TCRs occurred in many donors).

Germline V gives CDR1 SNHLY, CDR2 FYNNEI. Between the trimmed V and J ends, which lost 6 bases and 5 bases, there was a span of 16 bases. This CDR3 has 15 amino acids. In the case of this clone: Antigen specificity is unknown.

The repertoire was sequenced with immunoSEQ multiplex PCR; TCRdb's copy has only in-frame clones and lacks some. The table lists over 150,000 clones, 84% of them singletons. Sequencing used PBMCs. The receptor's source is a woman between 18 and 29 years old in good health and CMV-seropositive. The genes are TRBV2 and TRBJ2-2, with D perhaps matching TRBD1 (6 bases). CDR3 nucleotides: TGTGCCAGCAGGGGTAGGGGACAATATACCGGGGAGCTGTTTTTT. Residues: CASRGRGQYTGELFF.